Listed below are T cell receptor beta chains from one sample, sequenced in a study of graft-versus-host responses after intestinal transplantation. For these receptors, no antigen is known. The table came from immunoSEQ multiplex PCR; TCRdb's copy has only in-frame clones and leaves some out. The sample has 45,000 to 60,000 clones, about nine tenths seen once. The sequencing used unstimulated CD4+ T cells sorted from spleen or lymph node cells, collected before transplant. These receptors were taken from a human donor who was the organ donor for an intestinal transplant. Both conserved end residues are part of each CDR3. Each record gives: CDR3 protein, CDR3 DNA, V gene, clone size, J gene, D gene. A D gene is named only where the DNA matches it firmly. The listing skips clone size in some rows; elsewhere it reads once, few, many or a size class.

CDR3 protein: CASRTGLRYSYNSPLHF
CDR3 DNA: TGTGCCAGCAGGACAGGCCTCCGCTACTCCTATAATTCACCCCTCCACTTT
V gene: TRBV28
clone size: -
J gene: TRBJ1-6
D gene: -

CDR3 protein: CASSPSPGLIYNEQFF
CDR3 DNA: TGTGCCAGCAGCCCCTCCCCGGGACTAATCTACAATGAGCAGTTCTTC
V gene: TRBV14
clone size: once
J gene: TRBJ2-1
D gene: TRBD2

CDR3 protein: CASQGVFSRKTYGYTF
CDR3 DNA: TGTGCCAGCCAGGGCGTGTTCTCGCGAAAGACCTATGGCTACACCTTC
V gene: TRBV5-5
clone size: -
J gene: TRBJ1-2
D gene: -

CDR3 protein: CATTGGGTGELFF
CDR3 DNA: TGTGCCACTACCGGGGGGGGCACCGGGGAGCTGTTTTTT
V gene: TRBV10-3
clone size: -
J gene: TRBJ2-2
D gene: TRBD2

CDR3 protein: CASTQGDEQYF
CDR3 DNA: TGTGCCAGCACGCAGGGGGACGAGCAGTACTTC
V gene: TRBV27
clone size: -
J gene: TRBJ2-7
D gene: TRBD1

CDR3 protein: CASSYSVGIEQYF
CDR3 DNA: TGTGCCAGCAGTTACTCGGTGGGGATCGAGCAGTACTTC
V gene: TRBV6-5
clone size: -
J gene: TRBJ2-7
D gene: -

CDR3 protein: CAWMGYNEQFF
CDR3 DNA: TGTGCCTGGATGGGGTACAATGAGCAGTTCTTC
V gene: TRBV30
clone size: once
J gene: TRBJ2-1
D gene: -

CDR3 protein: CASSWLDPNYGYTF
CDR3 DNA: TGCGCCAGCAGCTGGTTGGACCCTAACTATGGCTACACCTTC
V gene: TRBV5-1
clone size: -
J gene: TRBJ1-2
D gene: -

CDR3 protein: CASRGRMNTEAFF
CDR3 DNA: TGTGCCAGTAGGGGACGGATGAACACTGAAGCTTTCTTT
V gene: TRBV19
clone size: -
J gene: TRBJ1-1
D gene: -

CDR3 protein: CASSPRGGGTDTQYF
CDR3 DNA: TGTGCCAGCAGCCCAAGGGGCGGGGGCACAGATACGCAGTATTTT
V gene: TRBV9
clone size: -
J gene: TRBJ2-3
D gene: -

CDR3 protein: CASTGTSGNTGELFF
CDR3 DNA: TGTGCCAGCACCGGGACTAGCGGGAACACCGGGGAGCTGTTTTTT
V gene: TRBV6-6
clone size: -
J gene: TRBJ2-2
D gene: TRBD2

CDR3 protein: CASSPGREETQYF
CDR3 DNA: TGTGCCAGCTCACCGGGTAGGGAAGAGACCCAGTACTTC
V gene: TRBV18
clone size: once
J gene: TRBJ2-5
D gene: -

CDR3 protein: CASSQDGHQNTDTQYF
CDR3 DNA: TGCGCCAGCAGCCAAGATGGCCACCAAAACACAGATACGCAGTATTTT
V gene: TRBV4-1
clone size: -
J gene: TRBJ2-3
D gene: -

CDR3 protein: CASSLEPGSETQYF
CDR3 DNA: TGTGCCAGCAGCTTGGAGCCAGGGTCAGAGACCCAGTACTTC
V gene: TRBV5-8
clone size: -
J gene: TRBJ2-5
D gene: -

CDR3 protein: CASSRQGIEAFF
CDR3 DNA: TGTGCCAGCAGCAGACAGGGTATTGAAGCTTTCTTT
V gene: TRBV5-4
clone size: -
J gene: TRBJ1-1
D gene: TRBD1

CDR3 protein: CASSFAPSGTGNIQYF
CDR3 DNA: TGTGCCAGCAGCTTTGCCCCCTCCGGGACAGGAAACATTCAGTACTTC
V gene: TRBV7-9
clone size: -
J gene: TRBJ2-4
D gene: TRBD1

CDR3 protein: CASSLPSGWGNEQFF
CDR3 DNA: TGCGCCAGCAGCCTACCCTCGGGATGGGGGAATGAGCAGTTCTTC
V gene: TRBV4-3
clone size: few
J gene: TRBJ2-1
D gene: -

CDR3 protein: CAISGSTRTSGTYEQYF
CDR3 DNA: TGTGCCATCAGTGGGTCAACCCGGACTAGCGGGACTTACGAGCAGTACTTC
V gene: TRBV10-3
clone size: -
J gene: TRBJ2-7
D gene: TRBD2

CDR3 protein: CASSQDLGAAQETQYF
CDR3 DNA: TGTGCCAGCAGCCAAGATCTTGGAGCGGCCCAAGAGACCCAGTACTTC
V gene: TRBV5-5
clone size: -
J gene: TRBJ2-5
D gene: -

CDR3 protein: CATSSGGGEYGYTF
CDR3 DNA: TGTGCCACCAGCAGCGGCGGGGGGGAGTATGGCTACACCTTC
V gene: TRBV15
clone size: few
J gene: TRBJ1-2
D gene: -

CDR3 protein: CASSLYKRDYNEQFF
CDR3 DNA: TGTGCCAGCAGTTTGTATAAACGAGATTACAATGAGCAGTTCTTC
V gene: TRBV28
clone size: -
J gene: TRBJ2-1
D gene: -

CDR3 protein: CASSPRRDRVNTEAFF
CDR3 DNA: TGTGCCAGCTCACCGCGCCGGGACAGGGTGAACACTGAAGCTTTCTTT
V gene: TRBV18
clone size: -
J gene: TRBJ1-1
D gene: TRBD1

CDR3 protein: CASSQPGTSGTEQFF
CDR3 DNA: TGTGCCAGCAGCCAACCCGGGACTAGCGGTACTGAGCAGTTCTTC
V gene: TRBV4-2
clone size: -
J gene: TRBJ2-1
D gene: TRBD2

CDR3 protein: CASGRGRGSYEQYF
CDR3 DNA: TGTGCCAGCGGACGGGGAAGGGGATCCTACGAGCAGTACTTC
V gene: TRBV5-8
clone size: -
J gene: TRBJ2-7
D gene: -

CDR3 protein: CASSLVLGRAEQFF
CDR3 DNA: TGTGCCAGCAGCTTAGTATTGGGTCGGGCGGAGCAGTTCTTC
V gene: TRBV7-2
clone size: once
J gene: TRBJ2-1
D gene: -

CDR3 protein: CASNGNRGYQETQYF
CDR3 DNA: TGTGCCAGCAACGGGAACAGGGGGTACCAAGAGACCCAGTACTTC
V gene: TRBV6-6
clone size: -
J gene: TRBJ2-5
D gene: TRBD1

CDR3 protein: CASSQTGQGDEKLFF
CDR3 DNA: TGTGCCAGCAGCCAGACGGGACAGGGGGATGAAAAACTGTTTTTT
V gene: TRBV4-2
clone size: -
J gene: TRBJ1-4
D gene: TRBD1

CDR3 protein: CASSQSNEQFF
CDR3 DNA: TGTGCCAGCTCCCAGTCCAATGAGCAGTTCTTC
V gene: TRBV18
clone size: -
J gene: TRBJ2-1
D gene: -

CDR3 protein: CASSFPGMQPQHF
CDR3 DNA: TGTGCCAGCAGCTTCCCTGGGATGCAGCCCCAGCATTTT
V gene: TRBV5-5
clone size: once
J gene: TRBJ1-5
D gene: -

CDR3 protein: CASTYVGGRRAPNEQFF
CDR3 DNA: TGTGCCAGCACCTATGTGGGTGGGAGACGCGCCCCCAATGAGCAGTTCTTC
V gene: TRBV21-1
clone size: -
J gene: TRBJ2-1
D gene: -

CDR3 protein: CASRDGTTNEKLFF
CDR3 DNA: TGTGCCAGCCGGGACGGCACAACTAATGAAAAACTGTTTTTT
V gene: TRBV27
clone size: once
J gene: TRBJ1-4
D gene: -

CDR3 protein: CASSEATSGSYEQYF
CDR3 DNA: TGTGCCAGCAGTGAAGCGACTAGCGGGAGTTACGAGCAGTACTTC
V gene: TRBV2
clone size: -
J gene: TRBJ2-7
D gene: TRBD2

CDR3 protein: CASRGQGGYEQYF
CDR3 DNA: TGTGCCAGCAGGGGACAGGGGGGGTACGAGCAGTACTTC
V gene: TRBV6-5
clone size: -
J gene: TRBJ2-7
D gene: TRBD1

CDR3 protein: CASSEPDRGRWQETQYF
CDR3 DNA: TGTGCCAGCAGTGAACCTGATCGGGGAAGATGGCAAGAGACCCAGTACTTC
V gene: TRBV6-1
clone size: -
J gene: TRBJ2-5
D gene: -

CDR3 protein: CASSLGLAGVVEQFF
CDR3 DNA: TGTGCCAGCAGCTTAGGACTAGCGGGAGTTGTTGAGCAGTTCTTC
V gene: TRBV7-2
clone size: once
J gene: TRBJ2-1
D gene: TRBD2

CDR3 protein: CASSIRTRSDTQYF
CDR3 DNA: TGTGCCAGTAGTATCAGGACTAGAAGCGATACGCAGTATTTT
V gene: TRBV19
clone size: -
J gene: TRBJ2-3
D gene: TRBD2

CDR3 protein: CASSLASGAYEQYF
CDR3 DNA: TGTGCCAGCAGCTTAGCTAGCGGGGCCTACGAGCAGTACTTC
V gene: TRBV13
clone size: -
J gene: TRBJ2-7
D gene: TRBD2

CDR3 protein: CASSPDREMYEQYF
CDR3 DNA: TGTGCCAGCAGCCCCGACAGGGAAATGTACGAGCAGTACTTC
V gene: TRBV6-5
clone size: -
J gene: TRBJ2-7
D gene: TRBD1

CDR3 protein: CASSQRTSGINEQFF
CDR3 DNA: TGTGCCAGCAGCCAAAGGACTAGCGGAATCAATGAGCAGTTCTTC
V gene: TRBV4-2
clone size: once
J gene: TRBJ2-1
D gene: TRBD2

CDR3 protein: CASSRQANTEAFF
CDR3 DNA: TGTGCCAGCAGTCGGCAGGCGAACACTGAAGCTTTCTTT
V gene: TRBV28
clone size: -
J gene: TRBJ1-1
D gene: -

CDR3 protein: CASSLAVNGAYEQYF
CDR3 DNA: TGTGCCAGCAGTTTAGCGGTCAATGGGGCCTACGAGCAGTACTTC
V gene: TRBV27
clone size: once
J gene: TRBJ2-7
D gene: -